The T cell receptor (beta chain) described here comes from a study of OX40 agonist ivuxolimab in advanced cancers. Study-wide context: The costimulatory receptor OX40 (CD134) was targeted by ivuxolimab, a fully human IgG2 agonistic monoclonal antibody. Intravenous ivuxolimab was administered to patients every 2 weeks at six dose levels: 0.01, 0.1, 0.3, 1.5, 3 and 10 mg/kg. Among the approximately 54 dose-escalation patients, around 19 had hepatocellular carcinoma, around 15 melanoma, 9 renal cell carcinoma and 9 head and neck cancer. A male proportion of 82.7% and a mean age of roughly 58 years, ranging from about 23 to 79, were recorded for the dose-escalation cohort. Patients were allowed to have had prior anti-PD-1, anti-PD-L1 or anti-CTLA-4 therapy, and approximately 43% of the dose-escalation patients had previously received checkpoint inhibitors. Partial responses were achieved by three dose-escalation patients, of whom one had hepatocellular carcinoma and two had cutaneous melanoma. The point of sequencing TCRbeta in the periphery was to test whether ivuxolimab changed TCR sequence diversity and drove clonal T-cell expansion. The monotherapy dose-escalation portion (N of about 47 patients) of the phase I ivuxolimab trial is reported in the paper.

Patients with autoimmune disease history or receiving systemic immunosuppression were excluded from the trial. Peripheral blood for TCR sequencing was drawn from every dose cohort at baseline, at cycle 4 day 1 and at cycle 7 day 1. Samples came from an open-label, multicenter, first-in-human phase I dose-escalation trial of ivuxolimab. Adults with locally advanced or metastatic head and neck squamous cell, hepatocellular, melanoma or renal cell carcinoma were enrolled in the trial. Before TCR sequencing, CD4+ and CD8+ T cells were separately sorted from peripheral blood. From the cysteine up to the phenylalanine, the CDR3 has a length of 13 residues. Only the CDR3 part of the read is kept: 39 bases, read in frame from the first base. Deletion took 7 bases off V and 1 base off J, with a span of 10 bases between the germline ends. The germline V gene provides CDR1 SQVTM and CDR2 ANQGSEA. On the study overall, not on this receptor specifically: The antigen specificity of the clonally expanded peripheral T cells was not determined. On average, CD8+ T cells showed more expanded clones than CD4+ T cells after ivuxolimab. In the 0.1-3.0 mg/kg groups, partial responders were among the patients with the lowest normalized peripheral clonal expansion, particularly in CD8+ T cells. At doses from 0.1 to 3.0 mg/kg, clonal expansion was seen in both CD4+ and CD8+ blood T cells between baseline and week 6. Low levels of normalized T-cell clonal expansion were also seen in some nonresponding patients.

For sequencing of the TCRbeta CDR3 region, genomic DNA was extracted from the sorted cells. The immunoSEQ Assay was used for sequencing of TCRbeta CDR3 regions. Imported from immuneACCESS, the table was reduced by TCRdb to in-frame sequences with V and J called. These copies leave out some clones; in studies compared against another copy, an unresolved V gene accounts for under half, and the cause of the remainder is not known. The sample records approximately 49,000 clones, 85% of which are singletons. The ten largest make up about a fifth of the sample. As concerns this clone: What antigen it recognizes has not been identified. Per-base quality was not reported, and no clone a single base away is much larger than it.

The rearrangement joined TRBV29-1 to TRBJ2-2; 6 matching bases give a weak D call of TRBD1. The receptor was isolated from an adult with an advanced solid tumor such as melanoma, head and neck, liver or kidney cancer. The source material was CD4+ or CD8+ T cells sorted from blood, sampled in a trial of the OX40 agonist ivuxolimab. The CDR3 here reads CSAPDRNTGELFF. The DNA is TGCAGCGCCCCGGACAGGAACACCGGGGAGCTGTTTTTT.